The 27 T cell receptor beta chains below all came from one sample that was sequenced in a study of shared clonotypes between healthy human individuals. The repertoire was sequenced with immunoSEQ multiplex PCR; TCRdb's copy has only in-frame clones and lacks some. The sample yields some 1.5 million clones, roughly 96% seen once. The sample comprised naive CD4+ T cells sorted from blood. As to subset: CD45RA+ positively selected. These TCRs come from a man aged 25 to 45 in good health.

This chain connects TRBV9 to TRBJ2-3, with 8 bases that match TRBD2. V shed 3 bases, J shed 5 bases, and the junction held 11 bases outside the gene matches. CDR3 length: 16 amino acids. Germline values: CDR1 SGDLS, CDR2 YYNGEE. In DNA form, the CDR3 reads TGTGCCAGCAGCGCCCCCCATAGCGGGGTACGAGATACGCAGTATTTT. This codes for CASSAPHSGVRDTQYF.

The V gene is TRBV27, the J gene TRBJ2-7; unclear D gene. The CDR3 length is 13 residues. CDR1 is MNHEY and CDR2 is SMNVEV in the germline V gene (reference sequence). V lost 3 bases to trimming and J lost 5 bases, with 11 bases between them. The CDR3 loop is CASSLVLGHEQYF. CDR3 nucleotide sequence: TGTGCCAGCAGTTTGGTTCTGGGCCACGAGCAGTACTTC.

The rearrangement links TRBV18 to TRBJ2-1, with 7 bases identical to TRBD1. Germline CDR1 reads KGHSH; CDR2 reads LQKENI. J lost 9 bases, V lost 3 bases, and 5 bases had no gene match. The CDR3 is made up of 13 amino acids. As DNA, the CDR3 is TGTGCCAGCTCACCCAACAGGGGAACTGAGCAGTTCTTC. Translating gives CASSPNRGTEQFF.

This chain links TRBV9 with TRBJ2-5; 7 bases fit TRBD2. Germline-derived CDR1 and CDR2 are SGDLS and YYNGEE. V trimming: 0 bases; J trimming: 5 bases; junction bases outside the gene matches: 7. This CDR3 region has 15 residues. The CDR3 region is CASSVAGGSLETQYF. CDR3 DNA sequence: TGTGCCAGCAGCGTAGCTGGCGGGAGTCTGGAGACCCAGTACTTC.

The sample holds one count of this clone. The V and J genes are TRBV7-6 and TRBJ2-2, with 9 bases fitting TRBD1. Germline values: CDR1 SGHVS, CDR2 FNYEAQ. The V and J ends lost 1 base and 7 bases, in that order; junction bases with no gene match: 4. The CDR3 consists of 15 residues. The CDR3 coding sequence is TGTGCCAGCAGCTTAGGGACAGGGGTTATCGGGGAGCTGTTTTTT. Its translation is CASSLGTGVIGELFF. Together with reference TRBV7-6 and TRBJ2-2, the CDR3 gives the full variable domain: GAGVSQSPRYKVTKRGQDVALRCDPISGHVSLYWYRQALGQGPEFLTYFNYEAQQDKSGLPNDRFSAERPEGSISTLTIQRTEQRDSAMYRCASSLGTGVIGELFFGEGSRLTVL.

V gene TRBV25-1 combines with J gene TRBJ1-2; D ambiguous. Germline values: CDR1 MGHDK, CDR2 SYGVNS. The CDR3 spans 12 residues. Trimming took off 3 bases at V and 8 bases at J, with 10 bases between the two ends. CDR3 sequence reads: CASSDPPSGYTF. CDR3 DNA: TGTGCCAGCAGTGACCCCCCCTCAGGCTACACCTTC.

The CDR3 reads CSVRRGSSYEQYF. The CDR3, as DNA: TGCAGCGTGCGCAGGGGAAGCTCCTACGAGCAGTACTTC. The rearrangement joins TRBV29-1 to TRBJ2-7; possibly TRBD1 for D (6 bases). The CDR3 is 13 amino acids. Trimming left V 6 bases short and J 0 bases short, with 12 bases between. Germline assignment: CDR1 SQVTM and CDR2 ANQGSEA.

The chain employs TRBV7-2 and TRBJ2-7, with 7 bases that match TRBD1. This CDR3 has 15 residues. Trimming took 2 bases from V and 6 from J; bases not matched to a gene: 10. In germline, CDR1 is SGHTA, CDR2 FQGNSA. The CDR3 spells CASSLLSQGKSEQYF. The CDR3 DNA reads TGTGCCAGCAGCTTATTGTCACAGGGGAAGAGCGAGCAGTACTTC.

The chain has TRBV5-1 and TRBJ2-1; 8 nucleotides match TRBD2. The germline CDR1 and CDR2 sequences are SGHRS and YFSETQ. The CDR3 is made up of 18 amino acids. V shed 1 base and J 0 bases; nucleotides not matched to a gene: 9. CDR3 sequence (DNA): TGCGCCAGCAGCTTGACCGGGAGGGCGACGAGCTCCTACAATGAGCAGTTCTTC. Protein: CASSLTGRATSSYNEQFF. Together with reference TRBV5-1 and TRBJ2-1, the CDR3 gives the full variable domain: KAGVTQTPRYLIKTRGQQVTLSCSPISGHRSVSWYQQTPGQGLQFLFEYFSETQRNKGNFPGRFSGRQFSNSRSEMNVSTLELGDSALYLCASSLTGRATSSYNEQFFGPGTRLTVL.

In its sample, this clone was seen once. The chain carries TRBV11-2 and TRBJ2-7; D is possibly TRBD2 (5 bases). The CDR3 runs to 14 residues. Per the germline V gene, CDR1 is SGHAT and CDR2 is FQNNGV. V lost 3 bases and J 9 bases, leaving 18 bases between the germline ends. This CDR3 is CASSFARGSILQYF. The DNA for the CDR3 is TGTGCCAGCAGCTTCGCCCGGGGTTCGATACTGCAGTACTTC.

This clone appeared once. In nucleotides, the CDR3 is TGTGCCAGCAGCTTGGGAGGGTTAGGGACTAATGAAAAACTGTTTTTT. This codes for CASSLGGLGTNEKLFF. The genes are TRBV5-4 and TRBJ1-4, with D uncertain. This CDR3 has 16 amino acids. V was clipped by 0 bases and J by 2 bases, with 11 bases between them. In germline, CDR1 is SGHNT, CDR2 YYREEE (reference sequence).

The DNA for the CDR3 is TGTGCCACCAGAGGGGATTTGGGGGACGAGCAGTACTTC. Translating gives CATRGDLGDEQYF. V is TRBV6-6 and J is TRBJ2-7; D is perhaps TRBD1 or TRBD2 (5 bases each). Germline CDR1 MNHNY, CDR2 SVGAGI (reference sequence). Trimming stripped 10 bases from V and 5 bases from J, with 18 bases between. The CDR3 extends over 13 amino acids.

To note about this clone: The junction shows a germline mismatch at one end, possibly a read error. The gene calls are TRBV6-5 and TRBJ2-1; D gene uncertain. The CDR3 spans 12 residues. CDR1 is MNHEY, CDR2 SVGAGI, per germline. The CDR3 reads CASSYSHNEQFF. CDR3 bases: TGTGCCAGCAGTTACTCCCACAATGAGCAGTTCTTC.

The gene calls are TRBV5-4 and TRBJ2-5; TRBD1 is a possible D gene (6 bases). Germline V lookup: CDR1 SGHNT, CDR2 YYREEE (reference sequence). V was trimmed by 4 bases and J by 3 bases, leaving 10 bases between them. The CDR3 is 13 amino acids. CDR3 sequence reads: CASSPNREETQYF. CDR3 sequence (DNA): TGTGCCAGCAGCCCTAACAGGGAAGAGACCCAGTACTTC. Looking up the rest from reference TRBV5-4 and TRBJ2-5 gives the full variable domain: ETGVTQSPTHLIKTRGQQVTLRCSSQSGHNTVSWYQQALGQGPQFIFQYYREEENGRGNFPPRFSGLQFPNYSSELNVNALELDDSALYLCASSPNREETQYFGPGTRLLVL.

The gene calls are TRBV29-1 and TRBJ1-1, with 9 nucleotides matching TRBD1. V was clipped by 6 bases and J by 4 bases; unmatched bases: 18. The germline gives CDR1 SQVTM, CDR2 ANQGSEA. The CDR3 contains 17 residues. This chain's CDR3 is CSVNRGTGFNFGTEAFF. CDR3 nucleotide sequence: TGCAGCGTAAACCGGGGGACAGGGTTTAATTTCGGCACTGAAGCTTTCTTT.

This sequence joins TRBV28 and TRBJ2-1; the D call may be TRBD1 or TRBD2 (6 bases each). Trimming cost V 7 bases and J 8 bases, with 18 bases left between them. Germline V lookup: CDR1 MDHEN, CDR2 SYDVKM. This CDR3 has 14 amino acids. CDR3 loop: CASTSDRGVDEQFF. The DNA for the CDR3 is TGTGCCAGCACTTCAGATAGGGGGGTTGATGAGCAGTTCTTC.

The chain's CDR3 is CASSFRQGSYNEQFF. CDR3 bases: TGTGCCAGTAGTTTCCGACAGGGATCTTACAATGAGCAGTTCTTC. V gene TRBV19 combines with J gene TRBJ2-1, with 7 bases identical to TRBD1. Trimming took 5 bases from V and 4 from J; bases not matched to a gene: 8. The CDR3 length is 15 residues. Per germline, CDR1 LNHDA and CDR2 SQIVND (reference sequence). Using reference TRBV19 and TRBJ2-1 for the parts outside the CDR3, the full variable domain is DGGITQSPKYLFRKEGQNVTLSCEQNLNHDAMYWYRQDPGQGLRLIYYSQIVNDFQKGDIAEGYSVSREKKESFPLTVTSAQKNPTAFYLCASSFRQGSYNEQFFGPGTRLTVL.

This rearrangement joins TRBV28 to TRBJ2-3; 10 bases are a match to TRBD2. The germline CDR1 and CDR2 sequences are MDHEN and SYDVKM. V was clipped by 8 bases and J by 0 bases; unmatched bases: 5. The CDR3 extends over 15 amino acids. In nucleotides, the CDR3 is TGTGCCAGCTGGGCTAGCGGGAGAAGCACAGATACGCAGTATTTT. Translation: CASWASGRSTDTQYF.

This rearrangement joins TRBV15 to TRBJ1-1; D possibly corresponds to TRBD1 (5 bases). Germline CDR1 and CDR2: LNHNV and YYDKDF (reference sequence). The CDR3 totals 14 residues. Trimming removed 4 bases from V and 2 bases from J, with 11 bases in between. CDR3 in DNA: TGTGCCACCAGCATCTCGGGACGAAACACTGAAGCTTTCTTT. Amino acid sequence: CATSISGRNTEAFF.

Regarding this clone: Other DNA sequences from this sample encode an identical CDR3 as well. The rearrangement joins TRBV19 to TRBJ2-1; D remains ambiguous. In germline, CDR1 is LNHDA, CDR2 SQIVND (reference sequence). The CDR3 is 13 amino acids. The ends were cut back, 1 base at V and 2 bases at J, with 3 bases in the middle. The CDR3 here is CASSIAPYNEQFF. The DNA for the CDR3 is TGTGCCAGTAGTATAGCGCCCTACAATGAGCAGTTCTTC.

The genes are TRBV6-5 and TRBJ2-5, with D uncertain. Germline V gene lookup returns CDR1 MNHEY and CDR2 SVGAGI. This CDR3 spans 14 amino acids. Trimming removed 6 bases at V and 5 bases at J, with 16 bases between. The CDR3 loop reads CASRGSRLIETQYF. In DNA form, the CDR3 reads TGTGCCAGCAGGGGCTCCCGGTTGATCGAGACCCAGTACTTC.

V usage is TRBV27 and J usage is TRBJ2-1; D is possibly TRBD2 (6 bases). Germline assignment: CDR1 MNHEY and CDR2 SMNVEV (reference sequence). Deletions cut 3 bases from V and 0 bases from J, with 18 bases between. The CDR3 runs to 18 residues. The CDR3 DNA follows: TGTGCCAGCAGTTTCGGGGAGGTAAGGGCTAGCTCCTACAATGAGCAGTTCTTC. Translation gives CASSFGEVRASSYNEQFF.

This clone was seen once. V and J are TRBV28 and TRBJ2-2; D is ambiguous. The CDR3 spans 13 residues. The V and J ends lost 5 bases and 0 bases respectively, with 4 bases between them. The germline gives CDR1 MDHEN, CDR2 SYDVKM. The CDR3 DNA follows: TGTGCCAGCAGTACAACGAACACCGGGGAGCTGTTTTTT. Translating gives CASSTTNTGELFF.

The chain combines TRBV27 with TRBJ2-1; 9 nucleotides align to TRBD2. V lost 2 bases to trimming and J lost 3 bases; unmatched junction nucleotides: 2. Germline CDR1 MNHEY, CDR2 SMNVEV (reference sequence). The CDR3 extends over 15 amino acids. As DNA, the CDR3 is TGTGCCAGCAGTTTACTAGCGGGGATCTACAATGAGCAGTTCTTC. Its protein product is CASSLLAGIYNEQFF.

Turning to this clone: The same CDR3 arises from other DNA sequences in this sample as well. The chain recombines TRBV2 with TRBJ1-2; D ambiguous. CDR1 is SNHLY, CDR2 FYNNEI, per germline. The CDR3 sequence is 11 residues long. The V gene lost 6 bases and the J gene lost 2 bases, with 4 bases spanning the gap. DNA of the CDR3: TGTGCCAGCAGGGAGAACTATGGCTACACCTTC. Its translation: CASRENYGYTF.

The genes are TRBV4-3 and TRBJ1-3, with D uncertain. This CDR3 comprises 15 residues. Germline CDR1 and CDR2: LGHNA and YSLEER. Trimming took off 1 base at V and 2 bases at J, with 9 bases between the two ends. The CDR3, as DNA: TGCGCCAGCAGCCAAGCACGGGCTGCTGGAAACACCATATATTTT. This translates into CASSQARAAGNTIYF.

This chain joins TRBV7-9 and TRBJ1-1, with 11 bases fitting TRBD1. This CDR3 has 15 residues. CDR1 SEHNR and CDR2 FQNEAQ come from the germline V gene (reference sequence). V lost 7 bases to trimming and J lost 2 bases; unmatched junction nucleotides: 6. The CDR3 region has the DNA TGTGCCAGCACCCGGACAGGGGGCAGAAACACTGAAGCTTTCTTT. Its translation: CASTRTGGRNTEAFF.